This paragraph covers one T cell receptor (beta chain) sequence. Its target antigen remains unknown. Base qualities were left out, and no much larger clone turns up one base away. Reading the label with the study, this specimen's time point is: baseline before first vaccination. Samples from vaccinated people were obtained from the UK trials COV001 and COV002, which included a single-blind randomized controlled phase 2/3 trial of AZD1222 (ChAdOx1 nCoV-19) in healthy adults. Trial participant PBMC samples were collected at day 0 and day 28 after the second dose for TCRbeta chain sequencing. These data originate in a study of T cell responses to AZD1222 COVID-19 vaccine (TCRdb year 2021). About the full investigation: AZD1222 recipients with second doses at about 4 weeks or about 12 weeks were pooled, because spike-specific TCR depth and breadth did not differ between schedules. TCR sequencing was performed for fewer than 250 trial participants, of whom some 200 were given two doses of AZD1222 and around 25 were given two doses of MenACWY control vaccine. Trial participants were enrolled into age subgroups of 18-55, 56-69 and 70-plus years, which contained approximately 150, 28 and 58 TCR-sequenced participants, respectively. What the study reported, not specific to this receptor: Because no day 14 peak-response samples were available, the repertoires could be characterized only after the peak T cell response. Epitopes outside the regions mutated in the B.1.351 and B.1.1.7 variants were reportedly recognized by nearly half of the unique spike-specific TCRs. CD4 TCRs associated with the vaccine covered the entire spike protein, and the dominant responses were in regions 160-218 and 743-854. In the small 56-69-year group, the increase in depth fell short of significance, most likely because of low power. Conclusions about previously exposed vaccinees are limited because only a handful of AZD1222 recipients were SARS-CoV-2 seropositive at baseline. Participants were mostly white British and included more females than males, and it was suggested by the authors that clonal diversity may have been underestimated. After two AZD1222 doses, both the breadth and the depth of spike-specific TCRs were significantly higher than at day 0 and than in MenACWY recipients.

The CDR3 regions of human TCRbeta chains were analyzed by immunosequencing. In the authors' own workflow: TCRs in the repertoires were matched against a reference library of SARS-CoV-2-specific TCRs that had been generated with the MIRA antigen-specificity platform. Breadth was defined as the fraction of unique TCRs that were SARS-CoV-2-associated. Depth was defined as the fraction of total T cells that were SARS-CoV-2-associated. Each spike-specific TCR was assigned to its reactive spike region and to a CD4 or CD8 class using the MIRA data. Log10-transformed breadth and depth values were compared by one-way ANOVA with Sidak's multiple comparisons tests. Not all clones reach the TCRdb copy of this immuneACCESS table, which keeps in-frame sequences only. Checked studies attribute under half of the gap to unresolved V genes and leave the rest unexplained. The V and J calls and clone size were taken over from that table, and D and trimming were inferred from the DNA. The sample table holds about 67,000 clones, of which around 84% were seen once. The ten largest clonotypes hold around 21% of the sample.

Specimen: peripheral blood, collected on day 0 of AZD1222 vaccination. The origin of this receptor is an adult in good health.

The bases are TGTGCCAGCAGTGCCAGGGAAGGCCTAAATGAAAAACTGTTTTTT. Translated, this is CASSAREGLNEKLFF. The chain links TRBV6-4 with TRBJ1-4; TRBD1 is perhaps the D gene, given 5 matching bases. CDR1 and CDR2, per the germline V gene, are MRHNA and SNTAGT. Including the terminal cysteine and phenylalanine, the CDR3 comprises 15 residues. The sequence is cut down to CDR3 DNA, 45 bases in frame from base 1. V is reduced by 4 bases and J by 5 bases, leaving a spacing of 14 bases between them.